The 32 T cell receptor beta chains listed next were all sequenced from one sample in a study of Tregs in tolerant kidney transplant recipients. TCRdb's table, derived via immunoSEQ multiplex PCR, lists solely in-frame clones and lacks some. The sample has around 50,000 clones, 65% to 85% seen once. Sequencing was carried out using CD4+ T cells from blood. The receptors derive from a human donor in good health.

This chain links TRBV4-2 with TRBJ2-5; TRBD2 aligns across 10 bases. CDR3 length equals 17 residues. Unmatched junction bases numbered 8, after V lost 4 bases and J lost 0 bases. Per the germline V gene, CDR1 is LGHNA and CDR2 is YNFKEQ. As DNA, the CDR3 is TGTGCCAGCAGCCTCGGGGGACTAGCGAACAACCAAGAGACCCAGTACTTC. The encoded protein is CASSLGGLANNQETQYF.

V usage is TRBV5-8 and J usage is TRBJ2-2; D not resolved. Germline CDR1 SGHTS, CDR2 YDEGEE. Trimming removed 6 bases at V and 0 bases at J, with 9 bases between. CDR3 length: 14 amino acids. The CDR3 here is CASIQQANTGELFF. CDR3 bases: TGTGCCAGCATCCAGCAGGCGAACACCGGGGAGCTGTTTTTT.

The chain combines TRBV28 with TRBJ2-2; 8 bases are shared with TRBD2. The CDR3 totals 12 residues. The J segment lost 7 bases and the V segment lost 8 bases, leaving 3 bases of the junction unmatched. CDR1 is MDHEN, CDR2 SYDVKM, per germline. The DNA of the CDR3 is TGTGCCAGCCCCGGGAGGGGCGGGGAGCTGTTTTTT. This gives the protein CASPGRGGELFF.

The rearrangement links TRBV15 to TRBJ1-2; 8 nucleotides agree with TRBD1. The CDR3 covers 14 residues. Germline V lookup: CDR1 LNHNV, CDR2 YYDKDF (reference sequence). Germline trimming cut 1 base from V and 7 bases from J; bases unmatched to any gene: 5. CDR3 sequence: CATSRVVTGVGYTF. In DNA form, the CDR3 reads TGTGCCACCAGCAGAGTTGTGACAGGGGTTGGCTACACCTTC. The full variable domain, its missing parts supplied by reference TRBV15 and TRBJ1-2, is DAMVIQNPRYQVTQFGKPVTLSCSQTLNHNVMYWYQQKSSQAPKLLFHYYDKDFNNEADTPDNFQSRRPNTSFCFLDIRSPGLGDTAMYLCATSRVVTGVGYTFGSGTRLTVV.

The rearrangement joins TRBV6-5 to TRBJ1-3, with D unclear. Trimming stripped 2 bases from V and 4 bases from J, with 3 bases between. The CDR3 spans 12 residues. In germline, CDR1 is MNHEY, CDR2 SVGAGI. Written as DNA, the CDR3 is TGTGCCAGCAGTTACGGAGGAAACACCATATATTTT. Its protein product is CASSYGGNTIYF.

The V call is TRBV6-1, the J call TRBJ2-5; the D gene is possibly TRBD1 (5 bases). V gave up 8 bases and J gave up 1 base, with 8 bases separating them. The germline CDR1 and CDR2 sequences are MNHNS and SASEGT. The CDR3 has 12 amino acids. The CDR3 loop reads CASSGSQETQYF. The CDR3 region has the DNA TGTGCCAGCTCAGGGTCCCAAGAGACCCAGTACTTC.

This chain connects TRBV19 to TRBJ2-2, with D unresolved. Trimming left V 2 bases short and J 1 base short, with 8 bases between. Germline CDR1 is LNHDA and CDR2 is SQIVND (reference sequence). The CDR3 extends over 15 amino acids. CDR3 in amino acids: CASSIRPRNTGELFF. The CDR3 DNA sequence: TGTGCCAGTAGTATAAGGCCAAGGAACACCGGGGAGCTGTTTTTT.

The chain carries TRBV25-1 and TRBJ2-7; a weak D match, TRBD2 (5 bases). Deletions cut 0 bases from V and 3 bases from J, with 6 bases between. The CDR3 loop spans 13 amino acids. Germline V gene sequence: CDR1 MGHDK, CDR2 SYGVNS. The DNA of the CDR3 is TGTGCCAGCAGTGAATACGGGATCTACGAGCAGTACTTC. It encodes CASSEYGIYEQYF.

The CDR3 DNA sequence: TGTGCCAGCAGCTTAAGCGGGGGGGCCGGATCTAATACGCAGTATTTT. It is translated as CASSLSGGAGSNTQYF. V gene TRBV7-2 combines with J gene TRBJ2-3; 10 bases align to TRBD2. The CDR3 loop spans 16 amino acids. Trimming took 2 bases from V and 7 from J; bases not matched to a gene: 9. CDR1 is SGHTA and CDR2 is FQGNSA in the germline V gene.

V and J are TRBV15 and TRBJ1-5; D is possibly TRBD1 (6 bases). Between the trimmed V and J ends, which lost 4 bases and 3 bases, there was a span of 28 bases. The V gene's germline CDR1 is LNHNV and CDR2 YYDKDF (reference sequence). The CDR3 totals 20 residues. CDR3 region: CATSTYGGGRWALPNQPQHF. The DNA of the CDR3 is TGTGCCACCAGCACCTATGGGGGGGGCAGGTGGGCCCTACCCAATCAGCCCCAGCATTTT.

The chain joins TRBV27 to TRBJ1-1, with D possibly TRBD1 on 5 matching bases. V was pared by 5 bases and J by 11 bases, with 15 bases between. From germline, CDR1 is MNHEY and CDR2 SMNVEV (reference sequence). The CDR3 length is 12 residues. In nucleotides, the CDR3 is TGTGCCAGCAGTCCCAACTTGGGGGTGGCTTTCTTT. The encoded protein is CASSPNLGVAFF.

This clone was detected once. The gene calls are TRBV5-1 and TRBJ2-2; D call uncertain. Per the germline V gene, CDR1 is SGHRS and CDR2 is YFSETQ. The V end lost 1 base, the J end lost 4 bases, and 5 bases lay between the germline ends. The CDR3 has 13 residues. CDR3 DNA: TGCGCCAGCAGCTTGCCCATCACCGGGGAGCTGTTTTTT. Translation gives CASSLPITGELFF.

The chain uses TRBV7-2 and TRBJ2-3; D uncertain. The germline V and J ends were trimmed by 7 bases and 4 bases, with 18 bases remaining between them. Per germline, CDR1 SGHTA and CDR2 FQGNSA. This CDR3 region has 15 residues. CDR3 loop: CASTKDRSGADTQYF. As DNA, the CDR3 is TGTGCCAGCACCAAGGACCGGTCCGGCGCAGATACGCAGTATTTT. Together with reference TRBV7-2 and TRBJ2-3, the CDR3 gives the full variable domain: GAGVSQSPSNKVTEKGKDVELRCDPISGHTALYWYRQSLGQGLEFLIYFQGNSAPDKSGLPSDRFSAERTGGSVSTLTIQRTQQEDSAVYLCASTKDRSGADTQYFGPGTRLTVL.

The chain couples TRBV5-6 to TRBJ1-6; D remains unclear. The CDR3 is made up of 14 amino acids. Germline V gives CDR1 SGHDT, CDR2 YYEEEE. Trimming shortened V by 0 bases and J by 7 bases, and 8 bases separated the two germline ends. CDR3 nucleotide sequence: TGTGCCAGCAGCTTGGTACAGAGGAATTCACCCCTCCACTTT. Translated: CASSLVQRNSPLHF.

The chain has TRBV7-9 and TRBJ2-7, with 9 nucleotides matching TRBD1. CDR1 is SEHNR and CDR2 is FQNEAQ in the germline V gene (reference sequence). Trimming cost V 0 bases and J 6 bases; bases outside gene matches: 6. The CDR3 runs to 15 residues. The CDR3 DNA follows: TGTGCCAGCAGCTTAGCCGTGGGGACAGGGAGCGAGCAGTACTTC. It translates to CASSLAVGTGSEQYF. Drawing the rest from reference TRBV7-9 and TRBJ2-7, the complete variable domain is DTGVSQNPRHKITKRGQNVTFRCDPISEHNRLYWYRQTLGQGPEFLTYFQNEAQLEKSRLLSDRFSAERPKGSFSTLEIQRTEQGDSAMYLCASSLAVGTGSEQYFGPGTRLTVT.

The V gene is TRBV7-2, the J gene TRBJ2-1; TRBD2 matches at 14 bases. V was clipped by 5 bases and J by 4 bases; unmatched bases: 13. The CDR3 loop spans 19 amino acids. CDR1 SGHTA and CDR2 FQGNSA come from the germline V gene. Here the CDR3 reads CASSPRPGLAGVSYNEQFF. Written as DNA, the CDR3 is TGTGCCAGCAGCCCGCGGCCGGGACTAGCGGGAGTCTCATACAATGAGCAGTTCTTC.

V gene TRBV30 combines with J gene TRBJ2-1; D is ambiguous. This CDR3 has 14 residues. V lost 4 bases and J 3 bases, leaving 13 bases between the germline ends. Germline lookup yields CDR1 GTSNPN and CDR2 SVGIG (reference sequence). The CDR3 loop reads CAWTRLGSYNEQFF. The CDR3 DNA follows: TGTGCCTGGACCCGGCTCGGAAGCTACAATGAGCAGTTCTTC.

This CDR3 reads CASSLDRGGTEAFF. CDR3 bases: TGTGCCAGCAGCTTAGACAGGGGAGGAACTGAAGCTTTCTTT. The chain joins TRBV7-3 to TRBJ1-1; TRBD1 aligns across 8 bases. Per the germline V gene, CDR1 is SGHTA and CDR2 is FQGTGA. The CDR3 contains 14 residues. V lost 2 bases, J lost 5 bases, and 4 bases stayed unmatched.

This clone was counted between two and nine times. The gene calls are TRBV5-6 and TRBJ2-7; perhaps TRBD1 as D (5 bases). The CDR3 extends over 14 amino acids. V was trimmed by 1 base and J by 3 bases, leaving 11 bases between them. The germline CDR1 and CDR2 sequences are SGHDT and YYEEEE. CDR3 region: CASSLITGNYEQYF. CDR3 DNA: TGTGCCAGCAGCTTGATAACAGGTAACTACGAGCAGTACTTC.

This clone has only a few counts. This chain links TRBV6-5 with TRBJ2-7; D is perhaps TRBD1 (5 bases). V was clipped by 5 bases and J by 6 bases, with 20 bases between them. Per germline, CDR1 MNHEY and CDR2 SVGAGI. The CDR3 loop spans 15 amino acids. CDR3: CASSLQGRLLGEQYF. The CDR3 DNA sequence: TGTGCCAGCAGTCTTCAGGGTCGTCTGCTAGGCGAGCAGTACTTC.

This chain joins TRBV30 and TRBJ2-1, with TRBD2 matching over 16 bases. Germline CDR1 GTSNPN, CDR2 SVGIG (reference sequence). Trimming at V came to 3 bases and at J to 8 bases, leaving 7 bases not matched to a gene. The CDR3 spans 16 residues. DNA of the CDR3: TGTGCCTGGAGGGGGACTAGCGGGAGGGCGGGGTATGAGCAGTTCTTC. Residues: CAWRGTSGRAGYEQFF. The whole variable domain, remainder taken from reference TRBV30 and TRBJ2-1, is SQTIHQWPATLVQPVGSPLSLECTVEGTSNPNLYWYRQAAGRGLQLLFYSVGIGQISSEVPQNLSASRPQDRQFILSSKKLLLSDSGFYLCAWRGTSGRAGYEQFFGPGTRLTVL.

The chain combines TRBV6-5 with TRBJ2-3; possible D gene TRBD1, 5 bases. Germline CDR1 is MNHEY and CDR2 is SVGAGI. V dropped 6 bases and J dropped 2 bases, with 12 bases sitting between them. This CDR3 spans 14 amino acids. The CDR3 loop is CASRGIQVTDTQYF. DNA for the CDR3: TGTGCCAGCAGGGGCATACAGGTCACAGATACGCAGTATTTT.

The chain recombines TRBV6-5 with TRBJ2-7; 7 bases match TRBD2. V shed 6 bases and J 4 bases; nucleotides not matched to a gene: 9. The CDR3 covers 14 residues. Germline CDR1 reads MNHEY; CDR2 reads SVGAGI. CDR3 sequence: CASSSGTKIYEQYF. The CDR3, as DNA: TGTGCCAGCAGCTCCGGGACTAAAATTTACGAGCAGTACTTC.

The V gene is TRBV6-5, the J gene TRBJ2-3; D gene uncertain. The CDR3 totals 12 residues. Germline V gene sequence: CDR1 MNHEY, CDR2 SVGAGI. Trimming took off 6 bases at V and 0 bases at J, with 4 bases between the two ends. DNA of the CDR3: TGTGCCAGCAGGGCTAGCACAGATACGCAGTATTTT. Translation: CASRASTDTQYF.

The V call is TRBV6-5, the J call TRBJ1-1; weak D call: TRBD1 (5 bases). There are 14 residues in the CDR3. Germline V gene data show CDR1 as MNHEY and CDR2 as SVGAGI. The germline V and J ends were trimmed by 3 bases and 0 bases, with 8 bases remaining between them. CDR3 nucleotide sequence: TGTGCCAGCAGTTATGACAGCATGAACACTGAAGCTTTCTTT. It is translated as CASSYDSMNTEAFF.

Only one count was recorded for this clone. This chain uses TRBV30 with TRBJ1-2; 8 bases align to TRBD1. V shed 4 bases and J 4 bases; nucleotides not matched to a gene: 2. The CDR3 has 12 amino acids. Germline lookup yields CDR1 GTSNPN and CDR2 SVGIG (reference sequence). CDR3 in amino acids: CAWNQGAYGYTF. In DNA, the CDR3 is TGTGCCTGGAATCAGGGGGCCTATGGCTACACCTTC.

This clone was seen a handful of times. V gene TRBV27 combines with J gene TRBJ2-1; TRBD1 might be the D (5 bases). With 3 bases removed from V and 7 bases from J, the gap between germline ends came to 13 bases. Germline assignment: CDR1 MNHEY and CDR2 SMNVEV (reference sequence). The CDR3 runs to 14 residues. CDR3: CASSFFSGQNEQFF. CDR3 nucleotides: TGTGCCAGCAGTTTCTTTTCCGGACAAAATGAGCAGTTCTTC.

The chain carries TRBV19 and TRBJ2-5, with TRBD2 as a possible D gene (7 bases). Trimming shortened V by 10 bases and J by 1 base, and 13 bases separated the two germline ends. Germline loops: CDR1 LNHDA, CDR2 SQIVND (reference sequence). The CDR3 has 13 residues. CDR3 nucleotide sequence: TGTGCCACTCTAGGGGGGGCCCAAGAGACCCAGTACTTC. This gives the protein CATLGGAQETQYF.

The chain employs TRBV14 and TRBJ1-2, with unresolved D. The V gene lost 2 bases and the J gene lost 0 bases, with 10 bases spanning the gap. CDR1 is SGHDN, CDR2 FVKESK, per germline. The CDR3 sequence is 15 residues long. CDR3 nucleotides: TGTGCCAGCAGCCAACACCGCGGGTCTAACTATGGCTACACCTTC. This translates into CASSQHRGSNYGYTF.

This clone was seen a handful of times. The V gene is TRBV19, the J gene TRBJ2-7; D gene ambiguous. This CDR3 is built from 13 residues. V lost 8 bases and J lost 6, with 17 bases in between. Germline assignment: CDR1 LNHDA and CDR2 SQIVND (reference sequence). The CDR3 sequence is CASRDFRSGEQYF. CDR3 sequence (DNA): TGTGCCAGTCGCGACTTCCGATCGGGCGAGCAGTACTTC.

The chain employs TRBV9 and TRBJ1-2; tentative D call: TRBD1 (5 bases). From germline, CDR1 is SGDLS and CDR2 YYNGEE. V dropped 4 bases and J dropped 8 bases, with 15 bases sitting between them. The CDR3 is made up of 13 amino acids. CDR3 loop: CASSPQSGGGYTF. The CDR3 nucleotides are TGTGCCAGCAGCCCACAGTCTGGGGGAGGCTACACCTTC.

The sample holds a few counts of this clone. CDR3 in DNA: TGTGCCAGCAGCTTTGTCCAGGGAGTATGGACTGAAGCTTTCTTT. Translated, it gives CASSFVQGVWTEAFF. This sequence joins TRBV5-6 and TRBJ1-1; D is perhaps TRBD1 (5 bases). CDR1 and CDR2 (germline): SGHDT, YYEEEE. V lost 2 bases and J 5 bases, leaving 16 bases between the germline ends. There are 15 residues in the CDR3.